This T cell receptor beta chain is drawn from a study of blood T cell repertoires in COVID-19. Across the whole study: COVID-19 samples, acute and convalescent, were from the United States, Italy and Spain. Sources were T cells, B-cell-depleted T cells, or PBMCs; the material itself was cDNA or gDNA.

Germline V gene lookup returns CDR1 MNHNY and CDR2 SVGAGI (reference sequence). The CDR3 spans 13 residues. Trimming shortened V by 2 bases and J by 7 bases, and 6 bases separated the two germline ends. The authors' processing: Amplification of reference gene primers provided the estimated nucleated cell counts. Assay used: immunoSEQ multiplex PCR; TCRdb lists only in-frame clones, some missing. That table gives V, J and clone size, and the DNA gave D and trimming. The repertoire has more than 45,000 clones, roughly 89% of them found once; the top ten carry about 27%. The chain uses TRBV6-6 and TRBJ1-6; D not certain. The source of this sequence is a human donor in a cohort sampled during active COVID-19. Source material: peripheral blood. The CDR3 loop reads CASSYEKNSPLHF. DNA of the CDR3: TGTGCCAGCAGTTACGAGAAGAATTCACCCCTCCACTTT.